This T cell receptor beta chain was obtained from a study of beta chain features in type 1 diabetes. Overall study results and limits: Shortening of TCRB CDR3s, moderate but significant, appeared in all four CD4+ subsets of Type 1 diabetes patients. PCR might show a preference for shorter templates, equally across patients and controls.

Sorting that relied on CD45RO/CCR7/CD25/CD127/CD95/CD27 yielded CD4+ naive, central memory, regulatory and stem cell-like memory cells. Reverse transcription of all isolated RNA meant that expressed TCRB transcripts were sequenced. TCRdb's copy holds only in-frame clones and misses some; the assay was immunoSEQ multiplex PCR. The sample lists 600,000 to 700,000 clones; 10% to 15% were seen once. Turning to this clone: What it recognizes is unknown.

Germline loops: CDR1 SGDLS, CDR2 YYNGEE. The CDR3 is 19 amino acids. Losses at the gene ends were 0 bases for V and 5 bases for J; bases not matched to a gene: 15. The chain uses TRBV9 and TRBJ2-2, with 8 bases that match TRBD1. The specimen sequenced was naive CD4+ T cells from blood. The clonotype originates from a man in his late teens or twenties with type 1 diabetes. The CDR3 protein is CASSVGAGGDLLLTGELFF. In DNA form, the CDR3 reads TGTGCCAGCAGCGTAGGGGCAGGGGGCGATCTTTTACTTACCGGGGAGCTGTTTTTT.